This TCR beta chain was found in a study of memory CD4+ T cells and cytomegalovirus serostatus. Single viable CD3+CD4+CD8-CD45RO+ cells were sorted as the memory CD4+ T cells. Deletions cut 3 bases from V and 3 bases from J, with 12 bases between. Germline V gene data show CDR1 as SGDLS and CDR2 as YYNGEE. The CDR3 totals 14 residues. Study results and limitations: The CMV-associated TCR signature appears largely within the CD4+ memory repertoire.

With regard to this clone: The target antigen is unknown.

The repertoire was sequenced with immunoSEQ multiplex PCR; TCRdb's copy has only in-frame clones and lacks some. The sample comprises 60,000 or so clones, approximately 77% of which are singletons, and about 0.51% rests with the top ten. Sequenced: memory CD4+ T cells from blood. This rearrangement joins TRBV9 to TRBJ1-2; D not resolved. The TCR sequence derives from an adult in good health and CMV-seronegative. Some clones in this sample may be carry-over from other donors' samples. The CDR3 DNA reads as TGTGCCAGCAGCGCCCCTTTCCCGGACTATGGCTACACCTTC. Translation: CASSAPFPDYGYTF.